The source of this T cell receptor (beta chain) is a study of control samples from healthy donors and cancer patients. CDR1 and CDR2 (germline): GTSNPN, SVGIG (reference sequence). The CDR3 has 13 residues. The ends were cut back, 0 bases at V and 6 bases at J, with 8 bases in the middle. Using immunoSEQ multiplex PCR, the repertoire was profiled, and TCRdb retains in-frame clones only, with some absent. The sample contains fewer than 95,000 clones, 70% to 90% of which appear only once. The V and J genes are TRBV30 and TRBJ2-2; D uncertain. This clonotype was obtained from a middle-aged woman in good health. The source material was blood. As DNA, the CDR3 is TGTGCCTGGAGTGTGGGTTCCCCCGGGGAGCTGTTTTTT. Encoded protein: CAWSVGSPGELFF. Complete variable domain (other parts from reference TRBV30 and TRBJ2-2): SQTIHQWPATLVQPVGSPLSLECTVEGTSNPNLYWYRQAAGRGLQLLFYSVGIGQISSEVPQNLSASRPQDRQFILSSKKLLLSDSGFYLCAWSVGSPGELFFGEGSRLTVL.